What follows is one T cell receptor beta chain and its context. The antigen is not known. This sample was taken from a study of CD8+ T cells in alopecia areata. Looking at the study overall: Patients in the treated group were given tofacitinib by mouth, 5 to 10 mg twice a day. Study-wide results and caveats: Because one nonresponder was included, the link of baseline CD8+ expansion to response is considered uncertain.

Between the trimmed V and J ends, which lost 10 bases and 6 bases, there was a span of 15 bases. CDR3 length: 12 residues. Germline CDR1 ENHRY, CDR2 SYGVKD. Investigators isolated RNA and reverse transcribed it into cDNA to act as the sequencing template. Libraries were prepared by immunoSEQ multiplex PCR; TCRdb keeps only in-frame clonotypes and omits some of them. This sample has around 100,000 clones; around three fifths occur once, and the top ten carry 10% to 15%. Noted treatment: oral pan-JAK inhibitor, 5-10 mg twice daily. The chain recombines TRBV10-3 with TRBJ1-1; D may be TRBD1 (6 bases). The sequence derives from a human donor with alopecia areata. Sequences were derived from CD8+ T cells sorted from blood, sampled at week 24, from a patient treated with tofacitinib. The DNA of the CDR3 is TGTGCCAGCGGACAGAGTACCCCTGAAGCTTTCTTT. Translation: CASGQSTPEAFF.